This TCR beta chain was sequenced in a study of blood T cell repertoires in COVID-19 (dated by TCRdb to about 2020). Regarding the study in general: Collaborator samples came from the United States, Italy and Spain and covered acute and convalescent phases of COVID-19. The prospective study material was composed of cDNA or gDNA derived from T cells, B-cell-depleted T cells, or PBMCs. Subjects who had been exposed to COVID-19, were actively infected with it, or had recovered from it provided the deeply sampled blood TCRbeta repertoires that made up the dataset. The repertoires were released in a freely available public database meant as a resource for research on the immune response to SARS-CoV-2. The samples were drawn from two sources: the first 160 participants of the ongoing ImmuneRACE study, and 1,000 to 1,500 subjects contributed by 6 global collaborators. Sample metadata almost always included a de-identified subject ID, COVID-19 status, age in years and sex. Where HLA class I and class II types were available, the types were taken from metadata supplied by the sample provider, not from assay-based typing.

Each collaborating institution followed its own protocols to collect whole blood in K2EDTA tubes. For TCRbeta analysis, collaborators shipped samples in one of three forms: frozen whole blood, isolated PBMCs, or DNA extracted from either of those sample types. The germline V gene (reference sequence) gives CDR1 as LNHDA and CDR2 as SQIVND. CDR3 length: 12 amino acids, cysteine to phenylalanine. Only CDR3 DNA remains: 36 bases, in frame from the first base. Deletion took 1 base off V and 5 bases off J, with a span of 3 bases between the germline ends. The paper as a whole reports these results and caveats: How much clinical and demographic metadata was included differed by source and by participant, and the metadata was provided uncurated.

The immunoSEQ Assay, a bias-controlled multiplex PCR, was used to amplify TCRbeta CDR3 regions from genomic DNA. For the original study's pipeline: Within the assay, amplification of reference gene primers was used to estimate how many nucleated cells each sample contained. To quantify the absolute abundance of each unique TCRbeta CDR3 rearrangement, sequence reads were collapsed and filtered. For each sample, productive Simpson clonality was calculated by taking the square root of Simpson's diversity index across productive rearrangements. TCRdb provides this immuneACCESS table in a form limited to in-frame rearrangements. Some clones are lacking; in checked studies, under half of them reflect an unresolved V gene, and why the rest are absent is not known. V and J calls and clone size are given by that table; D and trimming were obtained from the DNA. The sample table shows roughly 150,000 clones, and 65% to 80% are seen once. Together, the top ten hold around 4% of the sample.

A note on this clone: The antigen this receptor binds is unknown. One base away there is no much larger clone; base qualities are not given.

What was sequenced was peripheral blood. The clonotype comes from a man aged 60 to 75 with acute or convalescent COVID-19. Rearrangement joined TRBV19 to TRBJ1-5; a confident D gene designation cannot be given. The CDR3: CASSIVYQPQHF. The DNA reads TGTGCCAGTAGTATAGTATATCAGCCCCAGCATTTT.